This T cell receptor beta chain was obtained from a study of regulatory T cells in long-lasting Graves disease. Time point noted: newly diagnosed GD, antithyroid drugs for less than 3 months. With RNA extracted from PBMCs as input, the TCR library was made. Assembly of TCR beta libraries relied on iRepertoire HTBI primers together with Arm-PCR of CDR3 regions. Under the authors' procedure: Samples revealed fewer than 65 TRBV and over twelve TRBJ segments. MiXCR, applied by TCRdb to the multiplex PCR reads, yields one record per CDR3 protein. TCRdb assigned the V and J calls; the authors' analysis was not used. The data show about 540,000 distinct CDR3 sequences, approximately 15% seen once. The CDR3 consists of 13 residues. V dropped 8 bases and J dropped 5 bases, with 13 bases sitting between them. This sample was shared with a second study, whose subject was T cells in Graves' hyperthyroidism and ophthalmopathy.

The source was peripheral blood mononuclear cells (PBMCs), collected at new diagnosis, from a patient treated with antithyroid drugs. V is TRBV12-3 or TRBV12-4 and J is TRBJ2-1; D is perhaps TRBD1 (5 bases). The sequence derives from a man aged 25 to 40 with Graves disease. In DNA form, the CDR3 reads TGTGCCAGCTCACCCCAGACAGACAATGAGCAGTTCTTC. Its protein is CASSPQTDNEQFF.